This TCR beta chain was profiled in a study of cytomegalovirus exposure and HLA in healthy donors. The donors were healthy bone marrow donors. The primer mix had 60 Vbeta and 13 Jbeta primers. Repertoires were generated with immunoSEQ multiplex PCR, while TCRdb's copy carries only in-frame clones and drops some. The sample yields some 110,000 clones, about 84% seen once. On this clone: Its antigen is as yet unknown.

Points from the study as a whole: Analysis performed later showed TCR beta chains linked to HLA being more clonally expanded than equally common others. Common viral pathogens seemed, in a later analysis, to connect with several of the most significant clusters. In a later analysis, TCR beta V- and J-gene trimming was associated with a missense DCLRE1C variant.

The CDR3 runs 15 residues. Germline loops: CDR1 SGHTA, CDR2 FQGNSA. V dropped 3 bases and J dropped 6 bases, with 18 bases sitting between them. Material for sequencing was PBMCs. The clonotype comes from a man aged 40-55 years in good health and CMV-seronegative. This chain connects TRBV7-2 to TRBJ2-7; maybe TRBD1 (5 bases). CDR3 sequence reads: CASSFWQGDKSEQYF. CDR3 nucleotide sequence: TGTGCCAGCAGCTTTTGGCAGGGTGATAAAAGCGAGCAGTACTTC.